These T cell receptor beta chains were read from a single sample in a study of blood T cell repertoires in COVID-19. Libraries were prepared by immunoSEQ multiplex PCR; TCRdb keeps only in-frame clonotypes and omits some of them. The table shows about 52,000 clones, with about four fifths occurring only once. The specimen sequenced was peripheral blood. The receptors derive from a man older than 75 with COVID-19, enrolled during active disease. CDR3s include the opening cysteine and the closing phenylalanine or tryptophan.

TRBV19	16	TRBJ1-1	CASTISNRGLYTEAFF
TRBV7-2	14	TRBJ2-1	CASSSPGRGNEQFF
TRBV18	16	TRBJ2-3	CASSPGTSGRYDTQYF
TRBV19	17	TRBJ1-3	CASSGGAGFPSGNTIYF
TRBV7-2	14	TRBJ1-6	CASSPARGHSPLHF
TRBV7-3	16	TRBJ2-2	CASSPLAGANTGELFF
TRBV3-1/TRBV3-2	15	TRBJ1-5	CASSQETGGPFSVHF
TRBV6-1	15	TRBJ2-1	CASSEAPASGINLFF
TRBV4-2	15	TRBJ1-1	CASSQTGQGRTEAFF
TRBV6-6	14	TRBJ2-5	CASRPDRGRKTQYF
TRBV19	11	TRBJ1-2	CASSGQYGYTF
TRBV12-3/TRBV12-4	12	TRBJ1-6	CASSPSNSPLHF
TRBV6-5	13	TRBJ1-3	CASRPGAGNTIYF
TRBV6-5	16	TRBJ1-6	CASSYSRQLYNSPLHF
TRBV15	15	TRBJ1-6	CATSGTRGRNSPLHF
TRBV27	17	TRBJ1-6	CASSSGLLSSYNSPLHF
TRBV7-3	16	TRBJ1-3	CASSLTGHSSGNTIYF
TRBV5-1	13	TRBJ1-2	CASSSQAAGGYTF
TRBV2	12	TRBJ1-2	CASRWTDYGYTF
TRBV6-5	15	TRBJ2-7	CASSYSRGQGYEQYF
TRBV6-5	15	TRBJ2-1	CASSYGLAGAREQFF
TRBV10-3	12	TRBJ1-2	CAISTGNYGYTF
TRBV5-1	16	TRBJ2-2	CASSRDGTSETGELFF
TRBV11-3	15	TRBJ2-3	CASSLSGTSTDTQYF
TRBV5-4	17	TRBJ1-2	CASSSDGQGSQGKGYTF
TRBV10-3	13	TRBJ1-5	CAISGSSNQPQHF
TRBV5-1	15	TRBJ2-1	CASSLMRGGRNEQFF
TRBV5-1	16	TRBJ2-1	CASSLQGSVGYNEQFF
TRBV19	13	TRBJ2-5	CASAGGPQETQYF
TRBV20-1	9	TRBJ1-5	CPPRGPQHF
TRBV9	15	TRBJ2-1	CASSLRTGEGNEQFF
TRBV30	15	TRBJ2-1	CAWSVLARSYNEQFF
TRBV2	14	TRBJ1-1	CASSDQQGSPEAFF
TRBV6-4	18	TRBJ1-2	CASSQVRDRGRRSYGYTF
TRBV30	11	TRBJ1-1	CAGDWGTEAFF
TRBV19	13	TRBJ2-1	CGTDRGVRDEQFF
TRBV30	13	TRBJ1-5	CAWSGLGGQPQHF
TRBV5-1	17	TRBJ2-1	CASSNGGLAGGPDEQFF
TRBV6-2/TRBV6-3	16	TRBJ1-1	CASSSGTLEGNTEAFF
TRBV11-2	15	TRBJ2-1	CASSLERYGGNEQFF
TRBV27	14	TRBJ1-2	CASSLGTGGSGYTF
TRBV6-6	14	TRBJ1-1	CASSLNRGGTEAFF
TRBV5-1	15	TRBJ1-2	CASTFNAERGYGYTF
TRBV5-6	15	TRBJ1-1	CASSQGGSLNTEAFF
TRBV5-4	18	TRBJ2-3	CASRGRLAGGTTTDTQYF
TRBV5-1	16	TRBJ2-1	CASSLEGLAGDNEQFF
TRBV5-1	15	TRBJ2-6	CASSLDSSGANVLTF
TRBV7-5	16	TRBJ1-1	CARSLTQTGMNTEAFF
TRBV2	13	TRBJ1-5	CASSVAGNQPQHF
TRBV5-4	13	TRBJ1-2	CASSLEGWDGYTF
TRBV29-1	18	TRBJ1-1	CSARQGLSRTLMNTEAFF
TRBV7-2	14	TRBJ2-1	CASSPGTSNNEQFF
TRBV14	16	TRBJ2-6	CASSLRTGSGANVLTF
TRBV18	15	TRBJ2-1	CASTPLDRGSNEQFF
TRBV7-8	15	TRBJ1-1	CASSTRQGAGTEAFF